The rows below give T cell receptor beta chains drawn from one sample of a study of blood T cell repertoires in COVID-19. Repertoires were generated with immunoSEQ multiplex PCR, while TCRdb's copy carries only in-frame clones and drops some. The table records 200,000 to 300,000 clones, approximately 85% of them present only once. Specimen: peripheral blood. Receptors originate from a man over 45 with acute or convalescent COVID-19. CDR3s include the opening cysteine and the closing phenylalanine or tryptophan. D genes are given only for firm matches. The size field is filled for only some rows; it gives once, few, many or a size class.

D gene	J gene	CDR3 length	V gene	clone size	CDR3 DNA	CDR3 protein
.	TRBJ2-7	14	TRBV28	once	TGTGCCAGCACTTCCCCTAATACAGCCTACGAGCAGTACTTC	CASTSPNTAYEQYF
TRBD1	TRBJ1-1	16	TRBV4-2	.	TGTGCCAGCACCAAGGCAGGGGGCGCGGGGCACACTGAAGCTTTCTTT	CASTKAGGAGHTEAFF
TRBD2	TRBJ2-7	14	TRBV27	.	TGTGCCAGCAGAAGACTAGCGGGGGCCTACGAGCAGTACTTC	CASRRLAGAYEQYF
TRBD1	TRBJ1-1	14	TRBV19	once	TGTGCCAGTAGTATCCAATACAGGGGGTCTGAAGCTTTCTTT	CASSIQYRGSEAFF
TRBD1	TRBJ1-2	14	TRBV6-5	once	TGTGCCAGCAGTTACTCGCAGGGGGACTATGGCTACACCTTC	CASSYSQGDYGYTF
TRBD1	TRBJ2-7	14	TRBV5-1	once	TGCGCCAGCAGCCTGGGACAGGGGGCCTACGAGCAGTACTTC	CASSLGQGAYEQYF
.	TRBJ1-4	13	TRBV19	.	TGTGCCAGTAGTATTGGGCGGGGAGAAAAACTGTTTTTT	CASSIGRGEKLFF
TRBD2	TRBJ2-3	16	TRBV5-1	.	TGCGCCAGCAGCTTGGATGGGGCAGGGAGGGGAGATACGCAGTATTTT	CASSLDGAGRGDTQYF
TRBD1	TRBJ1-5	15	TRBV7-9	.	TGTGCCAGCAGCCTCGGGACAGGGGGCAATCAGCCCCAGCATTTT	CASSLGTGGNQPQHF
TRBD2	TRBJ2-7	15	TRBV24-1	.	TGTGCCACCAGTGACTCCCTAGCGGGAGTGTACGAGCAGTACTTC	CATSDSLAGVYEQYF
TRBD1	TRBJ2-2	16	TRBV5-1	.	TGCGCCAGCAGCTTATCCCCCGGGACAGGGCAGGAGGAGCTGTTTTTT	CASSLSPGTGQEELFF
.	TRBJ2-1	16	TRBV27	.	TGTGCCAGCAGTCGAGACAGGTTTGCCGACTACAATGAGCAGTTCTTC	CASSRDRFADYNEQFF
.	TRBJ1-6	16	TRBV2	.	TGTGCCAGCAGGGAGATCTCCGGGACATCGCTATCACCCCTCCACTTT	CASREISGTSLSPLHF
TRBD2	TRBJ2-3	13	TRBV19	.	TGTGCCAGTAGTTCCGGGAGGGCTTATACGCAGTATTTT	CASSSGRAYTQYF
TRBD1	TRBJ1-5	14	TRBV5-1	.	TGCGCCAGCAGCCTCTCAGGGGGCACTCAGCCCCAGCATTTT	CASSLSGGTQPQHF
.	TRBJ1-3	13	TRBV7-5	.	TGTGCCAGAAGAAATGATCTGGCGGGCACCATATATTTT	CARRNDLAGTIYF
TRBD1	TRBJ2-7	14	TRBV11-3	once	TGTGCCAGCAGCTTAGGAGGGGGCTGGTACGAGCAGTACTTC	CASSLGGGWYEQYF
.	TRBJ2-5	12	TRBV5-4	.	TGTGCCAGCAATATGCGTGGAGAGACCCAGTACTTC	CASNMRGETQYF
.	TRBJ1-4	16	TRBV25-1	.	TGTGCCAGCAGTGAAGATCTTGGGCAGGGGATCGAAAAACTGTTTTTT	CASSEDLGQGIEKLFF
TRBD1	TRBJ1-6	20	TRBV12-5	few	TGTGCTAGTGAGATTGGAGCGGCAGGGGGCTTCAGCTCCTATAATTCACCCCTCCACTTT	CASEIGAAGGFSSYNSPLHF